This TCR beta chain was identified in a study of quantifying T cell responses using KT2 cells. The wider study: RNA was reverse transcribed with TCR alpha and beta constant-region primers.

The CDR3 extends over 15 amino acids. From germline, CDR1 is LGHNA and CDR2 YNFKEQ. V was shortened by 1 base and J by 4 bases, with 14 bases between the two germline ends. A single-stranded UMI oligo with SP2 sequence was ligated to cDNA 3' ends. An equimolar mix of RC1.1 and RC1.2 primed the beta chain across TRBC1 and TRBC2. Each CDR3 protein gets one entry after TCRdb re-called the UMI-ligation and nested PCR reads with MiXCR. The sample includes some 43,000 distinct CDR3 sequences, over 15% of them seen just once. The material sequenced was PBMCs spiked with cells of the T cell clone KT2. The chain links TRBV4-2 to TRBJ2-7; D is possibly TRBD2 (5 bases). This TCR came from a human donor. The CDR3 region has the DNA TGTGCCAGCAGCCAAGGAGCGGCTAGTGCGTACGAGCAGTACTTC. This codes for CASSQGAASAYEQYF.